Listed below are T cell receptor beta chains from one sample, sequenced in a study of blood T cell repertoires in COVID-19. Using immunoSEQ multiplex PCR, the repertoire was profiled, and TCRdb retains in-frame clones only, with some absent. The table includes about 100,000 clones, roughly 85% detected once. The sample taken for sequencing was peripheral blood. The receptors shown here come from a human donor in a cohort sampled during active COVID-19. Each CDR3 is given with its conserved first and last residue. D genes are given only for firm matches. The size of a clone is reported for some rows only, either as once, few or many, or as a class for expanded clones.

D gene,J gene,V gene,clone size,CDR3 DNA,CDR3 protein
.,TRBJ2-2,TRBV28,.,TGTGCCAGCAGTTCTCCCGGGGAGCTGTTTTTT,CASSSPGELFF
TRBD2,TRBJ2-7,TRBV7-3,once,TGTGCCAGCAGCTTAGACGGCGGGAGTAGACCCTACGAGCAGTACTTC,CASSLDGGSRPYEQYF
TRBD2,TRBJ2-1,TRBV29-1,.,TGCAGCTCCCGGTCTAGCGGGCAGTACAATGAGCAGTTCTTC,CSSRSSGQYNEQFF
TRBD1,TRBJ2-1,TRBV25-1,.,TGTGCCAGCAGTCAACCGACAGGGGGTGACAATGAGCAGTTCTTC,CASSQPTGGDNEQFF
TRBD1,TRBJ1-2,TRBV7-2,.,TGTGTTGGGGGACAGGGGGCTGGCTATGGCTACACCTTC,CVGGQGAGYGYTF
TRBD1,TRBJ2-3,TRBV11-2,.,TGTGCCAGCAGTACCGGGACAGGACGCACAGATACGCAGTATTTT,CASSTGTGRTDTQYF
.,TRBJ1-1,TRBV7-2,.,TGTGCCAGCAGCTTAGTAGGCCGGGCGGGGGCTTTCTTT,CASSLVGRAGAFF
TRBD1,TRBJ2-2,TRBV2,.,TGTGCCAGCCGGAAGAACAGGGGTGACACCGGGGAGCTGTTTTTT,CASRKNRGDTGELFF
.,TRBJ2-7,TRBV5-4,.,TGTGCCAGCAGCTTGCAGGGGGGCGAGCAGTACTTC,CASSLQGGEQYF
.,TRBJ1-1,TRBV11-2,few,TGTGCCAGCAGCTTAGGGGCTGGGGGGGCTCTGAACACTGAAGCTTTCTTT,CASSLGAGGALNTEAFF
TRBD1,TRBJ2-5,TRBV7-6,.,TGTGCCAGCAGCTTATCAGGGGGTGAGACCCAGTACTTC,CASSLSGGETQYF
.,TRBJ1-2,TRBV6-4,once,TGTGCCAGCAGTGACTCCGGGGGCTACACCTTC,CASSDSGGYTF
.,TRBJ1-4,TRBV20-1,.,TGCAGTGCCTTTAATGAAAAACTGTTTTTT,CSAFNEKLFF
TRBD2,TRBJ2-2,TRBV5-1,once,TGCGCCAGCAGCCGGGGGGATAGCGGAACTGCCGGGGAGCTGTTTTTT,CASSRGDSGTAGELFF
TRBD2,TRBJ2-1,TRBV5-1,.,TGCGCCAGCGAAACCGGGACTAGCGGGAGGGCCGGCTACAATGAGCAGTTCTTC,CASETGTSGRAGYNEQFF
.,TRBJ1-1,TRBV6-1,.,TGTGCCAGCAGTGAACGACAGTCTTACTCCTACACTGAAGCTTTCTTT,CASSERQSYSYTEAFF
.,TRBJ2-1,TRBV5-1,.,TGCGCCAGCAGCTTATCAGGGGTGTCCTACAATGAGCAGTTCTTC,CASSLSGVSYNEQFF
.,TRBJ1-1,TRBV7-9,once,TGTGCCAGCAGCTTTTTTCAGAACACTGAAGCTTTCTTT,CASSFFQNTEAFF
.,TRBJ1-3,TRBV5-1,.,TGCGCCAGCAGCTTGGGACAGTTGTCCGGAAACACCATATATTTT,CASSLGQLSGNTIYF
.,TRBJ2-7,TRBV5-8,.,TGTGCCAGCAGTCCGGTACAGGGAATGTCCTACGAGCAGTACTTC,CASSPVQGMSYEQYF
TRBD2,TRBJ2-3,TRBV27,.,TGTGCCAGCAGGGGATTTGAGCGGGGGGGCCCAGATACGCAGTATTTT,CASRGFERGGPDTQYF
TRBD1,TRBJ2-7,TRBV28,.,TGTGCCAGCGGTTCGGTGGGACAGGCTACCTACGAGCAGTACTTC,CASGSVGQATYEQYF
.,TRBJ1-5,TRBV28,few,TGTGCCAGCAACACGTATAGCAATCAGCCCCAGCATTTT,CASNTYSNQPQHF
.,TRBJ1-1,TRBV19,.,TGTGCCAGTAGTATCGGTTCAGGGAAGACTGAAGCTTTCTTT,CASSIGSGKTEAFF